Each of the 20 T cell receptor beta chains below was sequenced from the same sample in a study of blood T cell repertoires in COVID-19. The method was immunoSEQ multiplex PCR; TCRdb's version includes in-frame clones alone and lacks a portion of them. The data hold around 220,000 clones, with about 88% observed a single time. Sequenced: peripheral blood. The source of these receptors is a woman aged 40 to 50 who had recovered from COVID-19.

The rearrangement links TRBV19 to TRBJ1-1, with 9 bases aligning to TRBD1. There are 14 residues in the CDR3. The V and J ends lost 7 bases and 3 bases, in that order; junction bases with no gene match: 6. Germline-derived CDR1 and CDR2 are LNHDA and SQIVND (reference sequence). The CDR3 coding sequence is TGTGCCAGTAAAAGTACAGGGGGCTACACTGAAGCTTTCTTT. It encodes CASKSTGGYTEAFF.

The V call is TRBV20-1, the J call TRBJ1-6; D gene ambiguous. V gave up 3 bases and J gave up 15 bases, with 9 bases separating them. The CDR3 covers 10 residues. CDR1 is DFQATT and CDR2 is SNEGSKA in the germline V gene (reference sequence). CDR3 protein: CSASSDILHF. The CDR3 DNA reads TGCAGTGCTAGCTCAGACATCCTCCACTTT.

The chain links TRBV7-2 to TRBJ1-5; tentatively, D is TRBD1 (6 bases). Between the trimmed V and J ends, which lost 5 bases and 6 bases, there was a span of 20 bases. The CDR3 loop spans 16 amino acids. In germline, CDR1 is SGHTA, CDR2 FQGNSA. CDR3 sequence reads: CASSPESGTMGQPQHF. CDR3 coding DNA: TGTGCCAGCAGCCCCGAATCCGGGACAATGGGTCAGCCCCAGCATTTT. The full variable domain, its missing parts supplied by reference TRBV7-2 and TRBJ1-5, is GAGVSQSPSNKVTEKGKDVELRCDPISGHTALYWYRQSLGQGLEFLIYFQGNSAPDKSGLPSDRFSAERTGGSVSTLTIQRTQQEDSAVYLCASSPESGTMGQPQHFGDGTRLSIL.

The chain couples TRBV10-3 to TRBJ2-3; D possibly corresponds to TRBD2 (6 bases). The germline CDR1 and CDR2 sequences are ENHRY and SYGVKD. The CDR3 loop spans 13 amino acids. Between the trimmed V and J ends, which lost 11 bases and 0 bases, there was a span of 12 bases. DNA for the CDR3: TGTGCCGTAAAGGAGGGAAGCACAGATACGCAGTATTTT. Protein sequence: CAVKEGSTDTQYF.

The chain is built from TRBV4-1 and TRBJ2-3; 12 nucleotides match TRBD2. With 1 base clipped from V and 5 bases from J, the junction kept 4 bases outside the gene matches. Germline lookup yields CDR1 MGHRA and CDR2 YSYEKL. The CDR3 consists of 16 residues. CDR3 region: CASSQGTSGVQDTQYF. The CDR3 region has the DNA TGCGCCAGCAGCCAAGGGACTAGCGGGGTGCAAGATACGCAGTATTTT.

The V gene is TRBV19, the J gene TRBJ1-1; TRBD1 is a possible D gene (5 bases). CDR1 and CDR2 from the germline V gene are LNHDA and SQIVND (reference sequence). Trimming cost V 7 bases and J 1 base, with 13 bases left between them. This CDR3 is 14 amino acids long. CDR3 protein: CASTRGSGNTEAFF. CDR3 DNA sequence: TGTGCCAGTACAAGGGGTTCCGGGAACACTGAAGCTTTCTTT.

The genes are TRBV28 and TRBJ1-2, with D tentatively TRBD1 (5 bases). V lost 5 bases, J lost 8 bases, and 18 bases lay in between. The CDR3 loop spans 14 amino acids. The germline V gene has CDR1 MDHEN and CDR2 SYDVKM. CDR3 DNA: TGTGCCAGCAGTCGGGACTCTGTCCCATCGGGCTACACCTTC. Its protein product is CASSRDSVPSGYTF.

V is TRBV28 and J is TRBJ2-1; 10 bases align to TRBD1. V was clipped by 4 bases and J by 7 bases; unmatched bases: 13. Germline V lookup: CDR1 MDHEN, CDR2 SYDVKM. This CDR3 is 17 amino acids long. In nucleotides, the CDR3 is TGTGCCAGCAGTTCCCCACCGGGACAGGGGACAGGGAATGAGCAGTTCTTC. As protein: CASSSPPGQGTGNEQFF.

This chain uses TRBV9 with TRBJ1-3; the D gene is possibly TRBD1 (5 bases). CDR1 and CDR2 (germline): SGDLS, YYNGEE. The V gene lost 4 bases and the J gene lost 6 bases, with 17 bases spanning the gap. The CDR3 covers 15 residues. The CDR3 region is CASSPAGTGENTIYF. The CDR3 DNA reads TGTGCCAGCAGCCCAGCGGGGACGGGAGAAAACACCATATATTTT.

J is TRBJ2-3 and V is TRBV30; a possible D gene is TRBD1 (5 bases). CDR1 GTSNPN and CDR2 SVGIG come from the germline V gene (reference sequence). The CDR3 length is 16 residues. Trimming left V 2 bases short and J 2 bases short, with 17 bases between. Here the CDR3 reads CAWSTDSGFFTDTQYF. The DNA of the CDR3 is TGTGCCTGGAGTACCGACTCAGGGTTTTTCACAGATACGCAGTATTTT.

The sample holds a few counts of this clone. Within the sample, other DNA sequences also encode this same CDR3. This chain uses TRBV4-3 with TRBJ1-3; D remains unclear. V lost 0 bases and J 0 bases, leaving 6 bases between the germline ends. The CDR3 is made up of 15 amino acids. The germline CDR1 and CDR2 sequences are LGHNA and YSLEER. CDR3: CASSQDTGSGNTIYF. The DNA for the CDR3 is TGCGCCAGCAGCCAAGATACGGGCTCTGGAAACACCATATATTTT.

This chain connects TRBV5-4 to TRBJ2-2; D perhaps matches TRBD1 (5 bases). The V end lost 0 bases, the J end lost 8 bases, and 20 bases lay between the germline ends. CDR1 is SGHNT, CDR2 YYREEE, per germline (reference sequence). This CDR3 spans 17 amino acids. The CDR3 coding sequence is TGTGCCAGCAGCTTGGGGGTGACAGTGGGGTCTGGTGGGGAGCTGTTTTTT. This gives the protein CASSLGVTVGSGGELFF.

The chain combines TRBV12-1 with TRBJ2-5; the DNA was not used to check the table's D call, TRBD2. TRBV12-1 is a pseudogene locus. The CDR3 length is 15 residues. The chain's CDR3 is CASSPQRDLQETQYF. CDR3 coding DNA: TGTGCCAGCAGCCCACAGCGGGACCTACAAGAGACCCAGTACTTC.

The rearrangement links TRBV7-2 to TRBJ2-3, with 9 bases aligning to TRBD2. The V segment lost 2 bases and the J segment 0 bases; nucleotides outside the gene matches: 3. There are 16 residues in the CDR3. Germline CDR1 reads SGHTA; CDR2 reads FQGNSA. The CDR3 region is CASSLYLAGSTDTQYF. In DNA, the CDR3 is TGTGCCAGCAGCTTATACCTAGCGGGAAGCACAGATACGCAGTATTTT.

The chain has TRBV7-9 and TRBJ1-2; possible D gene TRBD1, 5 bases. Germline values: CDR1 SEHNR, CDR2 FQNEAQ (reference sequence). The CDR3 extends over 14 amino acids. V was shortened by 1 base and J by 7 bases, with 13 bases between the two germline ends. The CDR3 DNA reads TGTGCCAGCAGCTTAGGTCCAGGGATTGGTGGCTACACCTTC. It is translated as CASSLGPGIGGYTF.

This clone has only a few counts. This chain links TRBV21-1 with TRBJ2-7; TRBD2 is the table's D call, not checked against the DNA. TRBV21-1 is deemed a pseudogene. The CDR3 extends over 17 amino acids. For the CDR3, the DNA is TGTGCCAGCAGGGGTCAGGGACTAGCGGGGGGGCCATGGGAGCAGTACTTC. It yields the protein CASRGQGLAGGPWEQYF.

The V gene is TRBV7-2, the J gene TRBJ1-3; TRBD1 matches at 7 bases. Germline lookup yields CDR1 SGHTA and CDR2 FQGNSA. CDR3 length: 16 amino acids. The junction had 7 bases not matched to a gene; V was cut back by 5 bases and J by 0 bases. The DNA for the CDR3 is TGTGCCAGCAGCGTGGGACAGCTCAACTCTGGAAACACCATATATTTT. This codes for CASSVGQLNSGNTIYF.

A single count supports this clone. This chain joins TRBV7-2 and TRBJ1-2; 8 bases match TRBD1. Germline assignment: CDR1 SGHTA and CDR2 FQGNSA. The junction had 6 bases not matched to a gene; V was cut back by 7 bases and J by 2 bases. The CDR3 runs to 14 residues. CDR3 protein: CASTRTGSNYGYTF. Here the CDR3 DNA reads TGTGCCAGCACCCGGACAGGGTCCAACTATGGCTACACCTTC.

CDR3 residues: CASSFRTGSLVGGEKLEFF. The CDR3 DNA is TGTGCCAGCAGCTTTCGGACAGGGTCCCTGGTCGGTGGGGAAAAATTGGAGTTCTTC. V and J are TRBV7-2 and TRBJ2-1, with TRBD1 matching over 8 bases. Germline CDR1 is SGHTA and CDR2 is FQGNSA. With 3 bases clipped from V and 14 bases from J, the junction kept 27 bases outside the gene matches. This CDR3 comprises 19 residues.

The chain couples TRBV7-9 to TRBJ2-2, with a possible D match to TRBD1 (5 bases). Per the germline V gene, CDR1 is SEHNR and CDR2 is FQNEAQ (reference sequence). V shed 5 bases and J shed 3 bases, with 13 bases lying between them. This CDR3 contains 15 residues. CDR3 sequence reads: CASSPLDRDTGELFF. In DNA form, the CDR3 reads TGTGCCAGCAGCCCCCTCGACAGAGACACCGGGGAGCTGTTTTTT.